These T cell receptor beta chains were read from a single sample in a study of blood T cell repertoires in COVID-19. The table came from immunoSEQ multiplex PCR; TCRdb's copy has only in-frame clones and leaves some out. This sample has approximately 500,000 clones; approximately 92% occur once, and the top ten carry 0.8% to 0.9%. Input material: peripheral blood. These receptors were collected from a young man with COVID-19, enrolled during active disease. Each CDR3 is given with its conserved first and last residue. The D gene is left open where the match is weak. Some rows mark clone size as missing; the rest say once, few, many or name a class of expanded clone.

d_call	clone_size	v_call	j_call	cdr3_nt	cdr3_aa
-	once	TRBV9	TRBJ2-5	TGTGCCAGCAGCGTAGATAGCGGCCCAGTGTCCCAGTACTTC	CASSVDSGPVSQYF
TRBD1	once	TRBV11-3	TRBJ1-1	TGTGCCAGCAGCGCGAGGGGGCGAGAAACTGAAGCTTTCTTT	CASSARGRETEAFF
-	-	TRBV4-1	TRBJ1-6	TGCGCCAGCAGATACGACCCGGGGAGCTCCTATAATTCACCCCTCCACTTT	CASRYDPGSSYNSPLHF
-	once	TRBV24-1	TRBJ1-5	TGTGCCACCAGTCCCGGGGTTATCGGCAGTAATCAGCCCCAGCATTTT	CATSPGVIGSNQPQHF
-	-	TRBV5-6	TRBJ1-1	TGTGCCAGCAGCTGGACTCTCAACACTGAAGCTTTCTTT	CASSWTLNTEAFF
TRBD2	-	TRBV4-1	TRBJ2-7	TGCGCCAGCAGCCCAGGCCCTCTGCTAGCGGACGAGCAGTACTTC	CASSPGPLLADEQYF
-	-	TRBV10-2	TRBJ2-7	TGCGCCAGCAGTGACCCCCCAAAAAAGGGGCACGAGCAGTACTTC	CASSDPPKKGHEQYF
-	-	TRBV2	TRBJ2-2	TGTGCCAGCAGTGAAGGAGTCTCTGGGGAGCTGTTTTTT	CASSEGVSGELFF
-	-	TRBV7-3	TRBJ2-2	TGTGCCAGCAGCTCAGGGCCCAACACCGGGGAGCTGTTTTTT	CASSSGPNTGELFF
-	-	TRBV6-2/TRBV6-3	TRBJ2-3	TGTGCCAGCAGCCAAGGGGGGGGCCGATCAGATACGCAGTATTTT	CASSQGGGRSDTQYF
-	-	TRBV5-8	TRBJ1-5	TGTGCCAGCAGCTCTCCGGGACAAGCCGAGCATTTT	CASSSPGQAEHF
-	-	TRBV2	TRBJ1-5	TGTGCCAGCAGTCAATCGCTCAGGGGCAGTCAGCCCCAGCATTTT	CASSQSLRGSQPQHF
-	-	TRBV5-1	TRBJ2-2	TGCGCCAGCAGCCCGGACATCAGGGGCACCGGGGAGCTGTTTTTT	CASSPDIRGTGELFF
-	-	TRBV20-1	TRBJ2-7	TGCAGTGCTCTCTCCTACCCCGAGCAGTACTTC	CSALSYPEQYF
-	once	TRBV2	TRBJ1-2	TGTGCCAGCAGTGCCACAGCTTACTATGGCTACACCTTC	CASSATAYYGYTF
-	-	TRBV18	TRBJ1-1	TGTGCCAGCTCACCACCGGGGTTCCGGGGAGCTTTCTTT	CASSPPGFRGAFF
TRBD2	-	TRBV7-2	TRBJ2-7	TGTGCCAGCAGCTTTAACCCGAGACTAGCGGGGTTGTACGAGCAGTACTTC	CASSFNPRLAGLYEQYF
-	-	TRBV27	TRBJ2-7	TGTGCCAGCAGTTGGGGAGGAAGCTCCTACGAGCAGTACTTC	CASSWGGSSYEQYF
TRBD2	-	TRBV5-1	TRBJ2-3	TGCGCCAGCAGCTCCGGGACTAACACAGATACGCAGTATTTT	CASSSGTNTDTQYF
TRBD1	-	TRBV11-2	TRBJ1-6	TGTGCCAGCAGCATACCGACAGGGAAAGTTTCACCCCTCCACTTT	CASSIPTGKVSPLHF
TRBD2	-	TRBV12-5	TRBJ2-1	TGTGCTAGTGGATTAGCGGGGGGGCGCAATGAGCAGTTCTTC	CASGLAGGRNEQFF
TRBD1	-	TRBV5-4	TRBJ2-7	TGTGCCAGCAGCCCTCCCGGGACAGAGACCTACGAGCAGTACTTC	CASSPPGTETYEQYF
-	-	TRBV3-1/TRBV3-2	TRBJ1-1	TGTGCCAGCAGCCAAGATCTTAGCCCCCTCTCAGAAGCTTTCTTT	CASSQDLSPLSEAFF
-	-	TRBV10-2	TRBJ2-5	TGCGCCAGCGGATTGAGGAGGGAAGAGACCCAGTACTTC	CASGLRREETQYF
-	few	TRBV11-2	TRBJ1-2	TGTGCCAGCAGCTTATCCCCCCAGGGCCGGTATGGCTACACCTTC	CASSLSPQGRYGYTF
TRBD1	-	TRBV6-5	TRBJ1-5	TGTGCCATCGCCCAAACAGGGGGGGGCAATCAGCCCCAGCATTTT	CAIAQTGGGNQPQHF
-	-	TRBV6-1	TRBJ1-2	TGTGCCAGCAGTGATACCGCAGGGTCTAACTATGGCTACACCTTC	CASSDTAGSNYGYTF